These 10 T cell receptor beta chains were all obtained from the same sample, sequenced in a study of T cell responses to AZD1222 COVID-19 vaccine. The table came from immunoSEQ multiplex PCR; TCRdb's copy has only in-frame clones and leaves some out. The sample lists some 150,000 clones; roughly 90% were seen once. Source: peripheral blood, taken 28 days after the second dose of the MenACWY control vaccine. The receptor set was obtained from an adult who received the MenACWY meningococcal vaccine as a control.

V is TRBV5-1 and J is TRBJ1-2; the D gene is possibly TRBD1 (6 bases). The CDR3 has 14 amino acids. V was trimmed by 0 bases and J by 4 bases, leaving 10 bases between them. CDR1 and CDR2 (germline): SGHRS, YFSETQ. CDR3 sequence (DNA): TGCGCCAGCAGCTTGGGAACAGGGTTCTATGGCTACACCTTC. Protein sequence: CASSLGTGFYGYTF.

CDR3 region: CASSPTGELFF. DNA of the CDR3: TGTGCCAGCAGCCCCACGGGGGAGCTGTTTTTT. The chain recombines TRBV11-3 with TRBJ2-2; D not resolved. Germline CDR1 and CDR2: SGHNT and YENEEA. The CDR3 totals 11 residues. V was pared by 5 bases and J by 8 bases, with 6 bases between.

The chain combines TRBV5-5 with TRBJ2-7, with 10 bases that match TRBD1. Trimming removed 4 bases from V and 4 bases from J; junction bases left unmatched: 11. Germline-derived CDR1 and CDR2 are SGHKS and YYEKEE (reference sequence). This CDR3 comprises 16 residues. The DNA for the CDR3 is TGTGCCAGCAGCCCGGGGACAGGGGACATTGGGTACGAGCAGTACTTC. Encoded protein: CASSPGTGDIGYEQYF. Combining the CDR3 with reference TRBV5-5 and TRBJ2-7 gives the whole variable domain DAGVTQSPTHLIKTRGQQVTLRCSPISGHKSVSWYQQVLGQGPQFIFQYYEKEERGRGNFPDRFSARQFPNYSSELNVNALLLGDSALYLCASSPGTGDIGYEQYFGPGTRLTVT.

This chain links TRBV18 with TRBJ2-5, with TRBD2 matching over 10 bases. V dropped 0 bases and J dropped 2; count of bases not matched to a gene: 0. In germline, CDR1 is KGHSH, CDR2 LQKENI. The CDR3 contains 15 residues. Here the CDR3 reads CASSPPAGGQETQYF. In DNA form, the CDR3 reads TGTGCCAGCTCACCACCAGCGGGGGGGCAAGAGACCCAGTACTTC.

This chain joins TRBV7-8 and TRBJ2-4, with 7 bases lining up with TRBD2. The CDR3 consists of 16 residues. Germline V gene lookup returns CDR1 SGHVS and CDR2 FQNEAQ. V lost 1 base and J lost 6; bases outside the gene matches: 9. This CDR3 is CASSLDPREYRNIQYF. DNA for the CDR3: TGTGCCAGCAGCTTAGACCCGCGGGAGTATCGAAACATTCAGTACTTC.

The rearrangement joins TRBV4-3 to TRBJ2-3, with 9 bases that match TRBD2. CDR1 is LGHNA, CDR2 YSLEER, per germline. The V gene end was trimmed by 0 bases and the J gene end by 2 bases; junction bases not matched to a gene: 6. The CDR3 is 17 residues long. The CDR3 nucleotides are TGCGCCAGCAGCCAAGAAGTAGCGGGGGACCCCACAGATACGCAGTATTTT. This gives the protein CASSQEVAGDPTDTQYF.

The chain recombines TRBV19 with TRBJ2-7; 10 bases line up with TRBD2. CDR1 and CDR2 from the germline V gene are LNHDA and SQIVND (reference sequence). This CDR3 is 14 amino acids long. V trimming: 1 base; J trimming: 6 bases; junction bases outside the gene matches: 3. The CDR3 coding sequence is TGTGCCAGTAGTATAGTAGTAGCGGGAGGCGAGCAGTACTTC. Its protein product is CASSIVVAGGEQYF.

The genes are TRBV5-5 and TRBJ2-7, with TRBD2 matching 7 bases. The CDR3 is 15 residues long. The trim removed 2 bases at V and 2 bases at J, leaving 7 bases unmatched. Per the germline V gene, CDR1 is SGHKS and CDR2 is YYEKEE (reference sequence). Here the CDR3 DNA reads TGTGCCAGCAGCTTCGACGTGGGGAGGGCCTACGAGCAGTACTTC. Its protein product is CASSFDVGRAYEQYF. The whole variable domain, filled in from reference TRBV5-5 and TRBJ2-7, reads DAGVTQSPTHLIKTRGQQVTLRCSPISGHKSVSWYQQVLGQGPQFIFQYYEKEERGRGNFPDRFSARQFPNYSSELNVNALLLGDSALYLCASSFDVGRAYEQYFGPGTRLTVT.

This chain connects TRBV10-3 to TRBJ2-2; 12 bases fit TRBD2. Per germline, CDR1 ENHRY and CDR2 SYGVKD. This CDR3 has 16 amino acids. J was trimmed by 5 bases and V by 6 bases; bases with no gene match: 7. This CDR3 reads CAIRTLAGGGTGELFF. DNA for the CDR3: TGTGCCATCAGGACACTAGCGGGAGGAGGTACCGGGGAGCTGTTTTTT.

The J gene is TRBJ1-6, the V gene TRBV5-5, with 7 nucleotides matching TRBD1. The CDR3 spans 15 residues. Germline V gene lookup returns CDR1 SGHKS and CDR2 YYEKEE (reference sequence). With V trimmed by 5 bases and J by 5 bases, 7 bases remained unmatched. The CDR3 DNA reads TGTGCCAGCAGATCCCGGGACAGCAATAATTCACCCCTCCACTTT. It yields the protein CASRSRDSNNSPLHF.